This passage covers 11 T cell receptor beta chains from one sample sequenced in a study of CD8+ T cells in alopecia areata. After isolation, RNA underwent reverse transcription to generate cDNA as the sequencing template. Measured with immunoSEQ multiplex PCR; TCRdb has only the in-frame clones, and not every one. Of approximately 65,000 clones in the sample, 40% to 50% were seen once. Sequenced here: CD8+ T cells sorted from blood, sampled at week 0. The receptors derive from a human donor with alopecia areata.

This clone turned up a few times. This rearrangement joins TRBV11-2 to TRBJ2-1; 10 nucleotides line up with TRBD2. Trimming at V came to 5 bases and at J to 9 bases, leaving 10 bases not matched to a gene. Germline V gene data show CDR1 as SGHAT and CDR2 as FQNNGV. This CDR3 has 15 residues. In DNA, the CDR3 is TGTGCCAGCAGCACCCTAGCGGGAGCCGCGGGTGAGCAGTTCTTC. Protein sequence: CASSTLAGAAGEQFF. The full variable domain, its missing parts supplied by reference TRBV11-2 and TRBJ2-1, is EAGVAQSPRYKIIEKRQSVAFWCNPISGHATLYWYQQILGQGPKLLIQFQNNGVVDDSQLPKDRFSAERLKGVDSTLKIQPAKLEDSAVYLCASSTLAGAAGEQFFGPGTRLTVL.

This clone was seen repeatedly, ten times or more. The rearrangement links TRBV28 to TRBJ2-3, with 7 bases fitting TRBD2. With 0 bases clipped from V and 7 bases from J, the junction kept 13 bases outside the gene matches. The length of the CDR3 is 17 residues. Germline V gene lookup returns CDR1 MDHEN and CDR2 SYDVKM. CDR3 bases: TGTGCCAGCAGTTTATGGACGGCGGGAGAGGGTTCAAATACGCAGTATTTT. This translates into CASSLWTAGEGSNTQYF.

The V call is TRBV29-1, the J call TRBJ1-1; no clear D. This CDR3 is built from 9 residues. CDR1 and CDR2 from the germline V gene are SQVTM and ANQGSEA. The germline V and J ends were trimmed by 7 bases and 3 bases, with 3 bases remaining between them. Here the CDR3 DNA reads TGCAGCGACGACACTGAAGCTTTCTTT. Translated: CSDDTEAFF. Full variable domain (missing parts from reference TRBV29-1 and TRBJ1-1): SAVISQKPSRDICQRGTSLTIQCQVDSQVTMMFWYRQQPGQSLTLIATANQGSEATYESGFVIDKFPISRPNLTFSTLTVSNMSPEDSSIYLCSDDTEAFFGQGTRLTVV.

This clone was observed once. The chain recombines TRBV4-1 with TRBJ2-7; D unresolved. This CDR3 spans 15 amino acids. Germline V CDR1 and CDR2: MGHRA, YSYEKL. V was pared by 0 bases and J by 3 bases, with 12 bases between. As DNA, the CDR3 is TGCGCCAGCAGCCAAGATAAGGACCAAGGCTACGAGCAGTACTTC. Amino acid sequence: CASSQDKDQGYEQYF.

The sample holds a few counts of this clone. The DNA for the CDR3 is TGTGCCTGGTCCCAGGTGGAGGAAGACAATGAGCAGTTCTTC. Translated, it gives CAWSQVEEDNEQFF. V gene TRBV30 combines with J gene TRBJ2-1; D is possibly TRBD2 (5 bases). Germline-derived CDR1 and CDR2 are GTSNPN and SVGIG (reference sequence). Trimming took off 5 bases at V and 5 bases at J, with 16 bases between the two ends. The CDR3 has 14 residues.

V and J are TRBV30 and TRBJ2-5, with D unclear. The CDR3 is made up of 11 amino acids. V was cut by 3 bases and J by 5 bases, with 7 bases left in between. Germline V gives CDR1 GTSNPN, CDR2 SVGIG (reference sequence). CDR3 protein: CAWRPAETQYF. Written as DNA, the CDR3 is TGTGCCTGGAGGCCAGCGGAGACCCAGTACTTC. Together with reference TRBV30 and TRBJ2-5, the CDR3 gives the full variable domain: SQTIHQWPATLVQPVGSPLSLECTVEGTSNPNLYWYRQAAGRGLQLLFYSVGIGQISSEVPQNLSASRPQDRQFILSSKKLLLSDSGFYLCAWRPAETQYFGPGTRLLVL.

J is TRBJ2-2 and V is TRBV9; D unresolved. Trimming shortened V by 0 bases and J by 9 bases, and 12 bases separated the two germline ends. Germline CDR1 reads SGDLS; CDR2 reads YYNGEE. This CDR3 contains 14 residues. DNA for the CDR3: TGTGCCAGCAGCGTAGATGATGGGGTTCGGGAGCTGTTTTTT. Its protein is CASSVDDGVRELFF.

The rearrangement uses TRBV9 and TRBJ2-1; the D is unclear. Germline lookup yields CDR1 SGDLS and CDR2 YYNGEE. V was cut by 0 bases and J by 7 bases, with 14 bases left in between. The CDR3 covers 15 residues. Written as DNA, the CDR3 is TGTGCCAGCAGCGTAGGGGCCAGCCCCGGGAATGAGCAGTTCTTC. It codes for CASSVGASPGNEQFF.

This sequence joins TRBV29-1 and TRBJ2-2; TRBD2 is a possible D gene (5 bases). V was shortened by 6 bases and J by 0 bases, with 8 bases between the two germline ends. CDR3 size: 13 residues. The V gene's germline CDR1 is SQVTM and CDR2 ANQGSEA. The CDR3 sequence: CSVADSNTGELFF. The DNA for the CDR3 is TGCAGCGTAGCGGACTCGAACACCGGGGAGCTGTTTTTT.

Here the CDR3 reads CASSPPGQHYEQYF. Written as DNA, the CDR3 is TGTGCCAGCAGTCCGCCGGGACAGCACTACGAGCAGTACTTC. The chain carries TRBV27 and TRBJ2-5; 7 bases line up with TRBD1. Matching the DNA end better, TRBJ2-7 makes the J call doubtful. Germline CDR1 is MNHEY and CDR2 is SMNVEV (reference sequence). There are 14 residues in the CDR3.

This chain joins TRBV29-1 and TRBJ2-7; 10 bases are shared with TRBD1. The end of the DNA fits TRBJ2-5 better, so the J call may be wrong. The CDR3 extends over 11 amino acids. The germline V gene has CDR1 SQVTM and CDR2 ANQGSEA. Here the CDR3 DNA reads TGCAGCGTGGGACAGGGGGAGACCCAGTACTTC. It encodes CSVGQGETQYF.